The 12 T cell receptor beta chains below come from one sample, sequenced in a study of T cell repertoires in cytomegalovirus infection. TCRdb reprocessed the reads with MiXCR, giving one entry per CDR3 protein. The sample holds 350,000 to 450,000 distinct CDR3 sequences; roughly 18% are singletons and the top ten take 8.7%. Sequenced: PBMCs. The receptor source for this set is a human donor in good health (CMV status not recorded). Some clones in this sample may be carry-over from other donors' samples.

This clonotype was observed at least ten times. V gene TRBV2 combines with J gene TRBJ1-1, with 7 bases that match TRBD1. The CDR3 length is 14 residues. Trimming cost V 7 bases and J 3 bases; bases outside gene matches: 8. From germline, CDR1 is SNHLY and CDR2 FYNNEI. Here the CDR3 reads CASIRTGLDTEAFF. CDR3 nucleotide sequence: TGTGCCAGCATTAGGACAGGATTGGACACTGAAGCTTTCTTT.

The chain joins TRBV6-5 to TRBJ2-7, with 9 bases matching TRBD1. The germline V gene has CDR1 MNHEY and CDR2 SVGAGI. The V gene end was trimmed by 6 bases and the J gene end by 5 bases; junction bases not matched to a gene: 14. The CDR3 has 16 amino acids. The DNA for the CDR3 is TGTGCCAGCAGGCACCGGACAGGGGAAGGTCTGGACGAGCAGTACTTC. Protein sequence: CASRHRTGEGLDEQYF.

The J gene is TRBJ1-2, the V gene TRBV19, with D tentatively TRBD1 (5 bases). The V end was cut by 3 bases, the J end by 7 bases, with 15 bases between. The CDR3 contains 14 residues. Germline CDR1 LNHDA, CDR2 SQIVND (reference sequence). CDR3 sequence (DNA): TGTGCCAGTAGTATCGGTTGGGTTACAGGTGGCTACACCTTC. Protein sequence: CASSIGWVTGGYTF.

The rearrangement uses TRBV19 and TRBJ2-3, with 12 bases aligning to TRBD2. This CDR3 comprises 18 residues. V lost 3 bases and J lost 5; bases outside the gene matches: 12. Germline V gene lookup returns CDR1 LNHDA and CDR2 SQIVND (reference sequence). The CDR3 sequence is CASSMPRTSGKILDTQYF. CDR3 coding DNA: TGTGCCAGTAGTATGCCCCGGACTAGCGGGAAGATTTTAGATACGCAGTATTTT.

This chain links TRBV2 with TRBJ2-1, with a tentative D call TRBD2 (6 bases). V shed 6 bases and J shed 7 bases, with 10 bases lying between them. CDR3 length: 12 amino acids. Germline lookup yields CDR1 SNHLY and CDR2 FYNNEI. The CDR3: CASREGGNEQFF. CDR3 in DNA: TGTGCCAGCAGGGAGGGTGGTAATGAGCAGTTCTTC.

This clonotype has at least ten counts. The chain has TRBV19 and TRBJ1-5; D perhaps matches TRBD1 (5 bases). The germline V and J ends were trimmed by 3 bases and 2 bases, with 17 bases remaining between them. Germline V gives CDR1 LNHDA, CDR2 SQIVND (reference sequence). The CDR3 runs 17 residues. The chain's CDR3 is CASSIFRTPGGNQPQHF. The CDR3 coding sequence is TGTGCCAGTAGTATCTTTCGCACCCCGGGGGGCAATCAGCCCCAGCATTTT.

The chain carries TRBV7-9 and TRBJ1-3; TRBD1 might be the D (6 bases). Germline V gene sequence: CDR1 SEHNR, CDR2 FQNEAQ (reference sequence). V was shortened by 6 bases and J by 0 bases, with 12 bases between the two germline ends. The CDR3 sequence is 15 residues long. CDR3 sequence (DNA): TGTGCCAGCAGGGAAGGACAGACCTCTGGAAACACCATATATTTT. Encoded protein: CASREGQTSGNTIYF.

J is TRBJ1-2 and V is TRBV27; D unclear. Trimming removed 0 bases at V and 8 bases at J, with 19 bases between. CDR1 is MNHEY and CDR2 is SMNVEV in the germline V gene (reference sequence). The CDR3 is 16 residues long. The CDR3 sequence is CASSLSDRSSREGYTF. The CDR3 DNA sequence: TGTGCCAGCAGTTTATCGGATCGGTCCTCGAGAGAGGGCTACACCTTC.

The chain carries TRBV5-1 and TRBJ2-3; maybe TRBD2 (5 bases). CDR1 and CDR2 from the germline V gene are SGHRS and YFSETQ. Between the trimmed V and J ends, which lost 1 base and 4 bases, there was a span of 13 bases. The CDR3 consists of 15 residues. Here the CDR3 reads CASSLPSGWADTQYF. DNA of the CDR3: TGCGCCAGCAGCTTGCCGTCGGGATGGGCAGATACGCAGTATTTT. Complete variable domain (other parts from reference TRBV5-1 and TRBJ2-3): KAGVTQTPRYLIKTRGQQVTLSCSPISGHRSVSWYQQTPGQGLQFLFEYFSETQRNKGNFPGRFSGRQFSNSRSEMNVSTLELGDSALYLCASSLPSGWADTQYFGPGTRLTVL.

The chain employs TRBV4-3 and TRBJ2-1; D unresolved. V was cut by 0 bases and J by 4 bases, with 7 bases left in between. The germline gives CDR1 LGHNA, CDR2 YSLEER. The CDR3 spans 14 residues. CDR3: CASSQDSVYNEQFF. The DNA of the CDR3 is TGCGCCAGCAGCCAAGATTCGGTATACAATGAGCAGTTCTTC.

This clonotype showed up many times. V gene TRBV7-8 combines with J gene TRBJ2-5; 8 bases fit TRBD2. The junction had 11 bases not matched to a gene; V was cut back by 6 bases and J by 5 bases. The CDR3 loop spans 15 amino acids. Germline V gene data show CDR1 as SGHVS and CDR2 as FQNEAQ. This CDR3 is CASRYSRGTRETQYF. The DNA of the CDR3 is TGTGCCAGCAGATATAGTAGGGGGACTAGGGAGACCCAGTACTTC.

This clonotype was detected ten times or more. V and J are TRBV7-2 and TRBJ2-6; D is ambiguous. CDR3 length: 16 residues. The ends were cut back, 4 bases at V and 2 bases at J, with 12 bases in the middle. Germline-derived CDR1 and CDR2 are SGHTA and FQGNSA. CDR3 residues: CASSYEVRPGANVLTF. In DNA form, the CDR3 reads TGTGCCAGCAGCTATGAAGTCAGACCTGGGGCCAACGTCCTGACTTTC.